This T cell receptor (beta chain) was captured in a study of T cell responses to AZD1222 COVID-19 vaccine. Study-level points and caveats: Repertoire samples came only from after the peak T cell response. Two AZD1222 administrations were followed by greater Spike-specific TCR breadth and depth. Unmutated variant regions are reportedly targeted by nearly half of spike-specific TCRs.

V was clipped by 1 base and J by 8 bases; unmatched bases: 7. The germline V gene encodes CDR1 SGHNT and CDR2 YYREEE (reference sequence). The CDR3 extends over 14 amino acids. A word on this clone: Its antigen is still unknown.

The protocol was immunoSEQ multiplex PCR, while the TCRdb copy is restricted to in-frame clones and leaves out a portion. This sample's clone table lists over 140,000 clones. Sequenced: peripheral blood. The V call is TRBV5-4, the J call TRBJ1-2; 8 positions match TRBD1. This TCR derives from an adult in good health. CDR3 region: CASSLPGGEGGYTF. Written as DNA, the CDR3 is TGTGCCAGCAGCTTGCCAGGGGGCGAAGGCGGCTACACCTTC.